This entry is about one TCR beta chain. Its target is unknown. The data are from a study of Ad26.COV2.S vaccination and SARS-CoV-2 variants. TCRdb's copy holds only in-frame clones and misses some; the assay was immunoSEQ multiplex PCR. Of hundreds of thousands of clones listed, roughly 86% are singletons. Treatment denoted: around 19 received Ad26.COV2.S at low or high dose, single or two shots; five or six received placebo; per-sample allocation not given. Each sample was drawn 63 days after the first injection (of vaccine or placebo). The donor was a Boston adult aged 18-55 years. The V end was cut by 6 bases, the J end by 0 bases, with 6 bases between. Germline loops: CDR1 MNHEY, CDR2 SVGAGI. This CDR3 spans 13 amino acids. Regarding the study as a whole: Researchers cautioned that TCR breadth and depth analyses may have underestimated total T cell responses.

The source is a person between 18 and 59 years old who received the Ad26.COV2.S COVID-19 vaccine or a placebo. The genes are TRBV6-5 and TRBJ2-4, with no clear D. The material was peripheral blood, obtained in a trial of Ad26.COV2.S vaccine versus placebo. CDR3 coding DNA: TGTGCCAGCAGCCCGTCAGCCAAAAACATTCAGTACTTC. It yields the protein CASSPSAKNIQYF.